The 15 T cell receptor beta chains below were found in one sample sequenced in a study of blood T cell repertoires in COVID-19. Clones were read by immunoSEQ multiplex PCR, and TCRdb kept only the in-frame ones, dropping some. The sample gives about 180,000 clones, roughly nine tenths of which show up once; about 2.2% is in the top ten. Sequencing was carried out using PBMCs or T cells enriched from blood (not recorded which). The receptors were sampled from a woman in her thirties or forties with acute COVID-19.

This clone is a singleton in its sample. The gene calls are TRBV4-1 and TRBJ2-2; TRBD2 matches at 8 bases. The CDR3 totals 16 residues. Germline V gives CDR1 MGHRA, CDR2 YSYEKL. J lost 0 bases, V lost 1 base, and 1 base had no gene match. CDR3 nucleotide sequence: TGCGCCAGCAGCCAAGCTAGCGGGCCGAACACCGGGGAGCTGTTTTTT. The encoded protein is CASSQASGPNTGELFF.

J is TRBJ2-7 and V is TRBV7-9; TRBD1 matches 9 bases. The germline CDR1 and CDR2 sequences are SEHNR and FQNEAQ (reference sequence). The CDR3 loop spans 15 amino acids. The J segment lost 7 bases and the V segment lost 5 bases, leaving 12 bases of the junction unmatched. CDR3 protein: CASSPGQGPFGEQYF. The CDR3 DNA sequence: TGTGCCAGCAGCCCTGGACAGGGGCCATTTGGTGAGCAGTACTTC.

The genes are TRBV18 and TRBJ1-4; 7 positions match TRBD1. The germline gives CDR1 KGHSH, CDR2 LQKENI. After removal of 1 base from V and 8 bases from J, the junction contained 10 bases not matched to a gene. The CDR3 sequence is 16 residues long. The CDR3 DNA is TGTGCCAGCTCACCACGCGGACCGGACAGGATAGAAAAACTGTTTTTT. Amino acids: CASSPRGPDRIEKLFF.

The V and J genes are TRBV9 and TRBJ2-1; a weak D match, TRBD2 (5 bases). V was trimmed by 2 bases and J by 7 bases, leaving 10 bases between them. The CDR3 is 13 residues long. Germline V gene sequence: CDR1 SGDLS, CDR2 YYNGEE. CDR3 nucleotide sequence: TGTGCCAGCAGCGTCTCGAGAGGGAATGAGCAGTTCTTC. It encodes CASSVSRGNEQFF.

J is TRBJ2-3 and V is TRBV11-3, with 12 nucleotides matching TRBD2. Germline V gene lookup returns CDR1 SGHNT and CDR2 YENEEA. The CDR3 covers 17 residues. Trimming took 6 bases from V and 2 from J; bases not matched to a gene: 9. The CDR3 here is CASSMTGLAGYTDTQYF. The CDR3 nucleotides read TGTGCCAGCAGTATGACGGGACTAGCGGGCTACACAGATACGCAGTATTTT.

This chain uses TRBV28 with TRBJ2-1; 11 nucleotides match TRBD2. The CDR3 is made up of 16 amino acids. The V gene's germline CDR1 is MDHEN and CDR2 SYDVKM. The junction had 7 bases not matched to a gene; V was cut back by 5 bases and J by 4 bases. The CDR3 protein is CASSRSASGGYNEQFF. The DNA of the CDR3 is TGTGCCAGCAGTCGGTCTGCTAGCGGGGGGTACAATGAGCAGTTCTTC.

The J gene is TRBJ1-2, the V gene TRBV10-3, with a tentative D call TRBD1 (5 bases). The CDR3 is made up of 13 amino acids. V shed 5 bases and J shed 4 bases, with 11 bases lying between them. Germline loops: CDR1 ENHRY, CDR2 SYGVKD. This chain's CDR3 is CAISPRDSYGYTF. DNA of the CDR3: TGTGCCATCAGTCCCAGGGATAGCTATGGCTACACCTTC.

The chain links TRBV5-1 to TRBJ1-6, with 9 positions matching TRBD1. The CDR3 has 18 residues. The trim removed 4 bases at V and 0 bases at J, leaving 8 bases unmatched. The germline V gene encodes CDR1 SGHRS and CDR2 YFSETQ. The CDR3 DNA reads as TGCGCCAGCAGCGCGGGACAGGGTGGAGGCTCCTATAATTCACCCCTCCACTTT. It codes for CASSAGQGGGSYNSPLHF.

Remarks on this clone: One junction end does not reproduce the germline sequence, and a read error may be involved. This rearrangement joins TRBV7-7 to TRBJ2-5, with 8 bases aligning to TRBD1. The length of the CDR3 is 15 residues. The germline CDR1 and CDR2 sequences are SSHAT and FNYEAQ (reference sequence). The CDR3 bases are TGTGCTAGCAGCTTAAACAGGGGGGATGGAGAGACCCAGTACTTC. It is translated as CASSLNRGDGETQYF.

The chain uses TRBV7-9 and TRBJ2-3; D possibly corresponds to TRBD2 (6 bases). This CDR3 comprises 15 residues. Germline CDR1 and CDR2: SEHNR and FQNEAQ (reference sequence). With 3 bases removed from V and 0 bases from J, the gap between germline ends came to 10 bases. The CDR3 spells CASSFRGGSTDTQYF. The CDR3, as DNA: TGTGCCAGCAGCTTCCGGGGAGGTAGCACAGATACGCAGTATTTT. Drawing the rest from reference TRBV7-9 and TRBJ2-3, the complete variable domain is DTGVSQNPRHKITKRGQNVTFRCDPISEHNRLYWYRQTLGQGPEFLTYFQNEAQLEKSRLLSDRFSAERPKGSFSTLEIQRTEQGDSAMYLCASSFRGGSTDTQYFGPGTRLTVL.

The CDR3 DNA is TGTGCCAGTAGTTTCCAACCGGGACAGGTTTTTCGTGGCTACACCTTC. Its protein is CASSFQPGQVFRGYTF. V is TRBV19 and J is TRBJ1-2; 8 bases match TRBD1. The CDR3 is 16 amino acids. The V gene's germline CDR1 is LNHDA and CDR2 SQIVND (reference sequence). After removal of 5 bases from V and 7 bases from J, the junction contained 15 bases not matched to a gene.

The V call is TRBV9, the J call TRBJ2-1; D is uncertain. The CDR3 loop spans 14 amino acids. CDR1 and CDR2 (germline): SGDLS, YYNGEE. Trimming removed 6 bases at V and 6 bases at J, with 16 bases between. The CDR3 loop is CASTTMQRGNEQFF. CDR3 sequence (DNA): TGTGCCAGCACCACAATGCAAAGAGGCAATGAGCAGTTCTTC.

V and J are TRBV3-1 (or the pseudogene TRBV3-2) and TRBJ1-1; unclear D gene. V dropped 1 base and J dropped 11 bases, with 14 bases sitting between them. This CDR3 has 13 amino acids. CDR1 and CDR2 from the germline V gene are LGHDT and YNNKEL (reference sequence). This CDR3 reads CASSQATYGEAFF. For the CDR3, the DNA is TGTGCCAGCAGCCAAGCAACTTATGGAGAGGCTTTCTTT.

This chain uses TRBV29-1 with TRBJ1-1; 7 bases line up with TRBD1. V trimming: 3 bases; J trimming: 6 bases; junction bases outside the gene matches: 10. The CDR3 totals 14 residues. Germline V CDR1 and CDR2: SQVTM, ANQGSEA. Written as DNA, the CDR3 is TGCAGCGTTGACTCTAGACAGGGTAAGTCTGAAGCTTTCTTT. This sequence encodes CSVDSRQGKSEAFF.

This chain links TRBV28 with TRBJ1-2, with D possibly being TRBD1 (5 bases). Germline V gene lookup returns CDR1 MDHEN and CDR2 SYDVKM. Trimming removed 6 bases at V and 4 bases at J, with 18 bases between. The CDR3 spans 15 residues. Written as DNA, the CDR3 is TGTGCCAGCAGCCCCGGGGGGGACGCCGGCTATGGCTACACCTTC. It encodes CASSPGGDAGYGYTF.